The next 5 T cell receptor beta chains were all read from a single sample in a study of blood T cells in healthy people across ages. A second PCR of 7 to 11 cycles used a sample-barcoded 5' primer and a J-beta primer mix. TCRdb ran MiXCR on the 5' RACE reads and lists one entry per CDR3 protein. Here the sample spans more than 550,000 distinct CDR3 sequences, 20% to 25% being singletons. The specimen was blood. These TCRs come from a man between 70 and 80 years old in good health.

Only a few counts were recorded for this clonotype. Germline and junction disagree at one end, which may indicate a read error. The chain uses TRBV6-5 and TRBJ1-4; D perhaps matches TRBD1 (6 bases). This CDR3 has 16 residues. The germline gives CDR1 MNHEY, CDR2 SVGAGI. Here the CDR3 reads CASTSGSGGAKEKLFF. DNA of the CDR3: TGTGCCAGCACCTCGGGCTCCGGGGGGGCTAAGGAAAAACTGTTTTTT.

This chain joins TRBV14 and TRBJ2-3, with a weak D call TRBD2 (5 bases). The CDR3 loop spans 17 amino acids. With 4 bases removed from V and 8 bases from J, the gap between germline ends came to 25 bases. Germline CDR1 is SGHDN and CDR2 is FVKESK. CDR3 sequence: CASSLREGASFVATQYF. As DNA, the CDR3 is TGTGCCAGCAGCCTCAGAGAGGGCGCCTCCTTCGTGGCTACGCAGTATTTT. The full variable domain, rest sourced from reference TRBV14 and TRBJ2-3, is EAGVTQFPSHSVIEKGQTVTLRCDPISGHDNLYWYRRVMGKEIKFLLHFVKESKQDESGMPNNRFLAERTGGTYSTLKVQPAELEDSGVYFCASSLREGASFVATQYFGPGTRLTVL.

This sequence joins TRBV2 and TRBJ2-4; TRBD2 agrees at 7 bases. The germline gives CDR1 SNHLY, CDR2 FYNNEI. J gave up 3 bases and V 6 bases, and 8 bases lay outside the gene matches. CDR3 size: 15 residues. The CDR3 region is CASSSPGGGKNIQYF. CDR3 in DNA: TGTGCCAGCAGCTCTCCGGGGGGAGGCAAAAACATTCAGTACTTC.

This clonotype was recorded many times. The chain links TRBV12-3 or TRBV12-4 to TRBJ2-3; TRBD2 agrees at 13 bases. The CDR3 runs 17 residues. V was pared by 0 bases and J by 4 bases, with 4 bases of the junction left unmatched. The CDR3 nucleotides read TGTGCCAGCAGTTTAGCGGGGACTAGCGGGGTCTCAGATACGCAGTATTTT. This sequence encodes CASSLAGTSGVSDTQYF.

This clonotype showed up just a few times. The genes are TRBV4-1 and TRBJ2-7, with 10 bases identical to TRBD1. Germline V gene sequence: CDR1 MGHRA, CDR2 YSYEKL. Trimming removed 4 bases from V and 7 bases from J; junction bases left unmatched: 13. The CDR3 is made up of 16 amino acids. CDR3 in DNA: TGCGCCAGCAGCCTTCACCCGGGACAGGGGTATTGGGAGCAGTACTTC. Protein product: CASSLHPGQGYWEQYF.